A single sample is the source of the 23 T cell receptor beta chains below, sequenced in a study of cytomegalovirus exposure and HLA in healthy donors. A multiplex PCR was run with 60 Vbeta primers and 13 Jbeta primers. The data were produced by immunoSEQ multiplex PCR, yet TCRdb's version contains in-frame clones alone and is incomplete. Here the sample spans roughly 98,000 clones, more than 60% being singletons. Sequencing was done on a sample of PBMCs. The receptors shown here come from a man in his fifties in good health and CMV-seronegative.

On this clone: This sample also contains other DNA sequences that code for the same CDR3. Here the CDR3 DNA reads TGTGCCAGCAGCCGAGACAGGGGGTCAGAGACCCAGTACTTC. This translates into CASSRDRGSETQYF. V is TRBV7-9 and J is TRBJ2-5; 9 positions match TRBD1. The CDR3 loop spans 14 amino acids. J gave up 4 bases and V 5 bases, and 5 bases lay outside the gene matches. Germline lookup yields CDR1 SEHNR and CDR2 FQNEAQ (reference sequence).

A single count supports this clone. This chain connects TRBV6-4 to TRBJ2-7, with D uncertain. This CDR3 has 16 amino acids. Trimming removed 0 bases at V and 2 bases at J, with 14 bases between. Per the germline V gene, CDR1 is MRHNA and CDR2 is SNTAGT. The CDR3 sequence: CASSDSRQLLPYEQYF. In nucleotides, the CDR3 is TGTGCCAGCAGTGACTCGAGACAACTCCTGCCCTACGAGCAGTACTTC.

This clone was observed a single time. The chain couples TRBV7-2 to TRBJ2-7; D might be TRBD1 (5 bases). The V end was cut by 1 base, the J end by 1 base, with 11 bases between. The CDR3 length is 15 residues. CDR1 SGHTA and CDR2 FQGNSA come from the germline V gene. The chain's CDR3 is CASSLEPTGSYEQYF. The DNA of the CDR3 is TGTGCCAGCAGCTTAGAACCCACAGGATCCTACGAGCAGTACTTC. The whole variable domain, remainder taken from reference TRBV7-2 and TRBJ2-7, is GAGVSQSPSNKVTEKGKDVELRCDPISGHTALYWYRQSLGQGLEFLIYFQGNSAPDKSGLPSDRFSAERTGGSVSTLTIQRTQQEDSAVYLCASSLEPTGSYEQYFGPGTRLTVT.

The chain links TRBV5-1 to TRBJ2-3; D is unresolved. V was cut by 0 bases and J by 2 bases, with 13 bases left in between. The germline V gene has CDR1 SGHRS and CDR2 YFSETQ. The CDR3 covers 16 residues. CDR3 protein: CASSLGAGIDTDTQYF. In nucleotides, the CDR3 is TGCGCCAGCAGCTTGGGGGCAGGAATCGACACAGATACGCAGTATTTT. Full variable domain (outside the CDR3, taken from reference TRBV5-1 and TRBJ2-3): KAGVTQTPRYLIKTRGQQVTLSCSPISGHRSVSWYQQTPGQGLQFLFEYFSETQRNKGNFPGRFSGRQFSNSRSEMNVSTLELGDSALYLCASSLGAGIDTDTQYFGPGTRLTVL.

The chain joins TRBV10-2 to TRBJ2-7, with 9 bases matching TRBD2. V shed 10 bases and J 2 bases; nucleotides not matched to a gene: 6. CDR1 is WSHSY and CDR2 is SAAADI in the germline V gene. CDR3 size: 13 residues. The CDR3 DNA follows: TGCGCCACCATAGCGGGAGAGACCTACGAGCAGTACTTC. Encoded protein: CATIAGETYEQYF.

J is TRBJ1-5 and V is TRBV7-2; D gene ambiguous. V was clipped by 5 bases and J by 4 bases, with 15 bases between them. The CDR3 has 15 amino acids. CDR1 is SGHTA, CDR2 FQGNSA, per germline. The CDR3 reads CASSPTGSINQPQHF. The CDR3 DNA reads as TGTGCCAGCAGCCCGACCGGGTCGATAAATCAGCCCCAGCATTTT.

The chain couples TRBV6-6 to TRBJ1-5; D is perhaps TRBD1 (6 bases). This CDR3 has 11 residues. The V end was cut by 4 bases, the J end by 9 bases, with 7 bases between. The germline CDR1 and CDR2 sequences are MNHNY and SVGAGI (reference sequence). CDR3 residues: CASSSRGPQHF. The DNA for the CDR3 is TGTGCCAGCAGTTCCAGGGGGCCCCAGCATTTT.

J is TRBJ1-3 and V is TRBV7-2, with a tentative D call TRBD1 (5 bases). The V and J ends lost 3 bases and 5 bases respectively, with 14 bases between them. The CDR3 is made up of 15 amino acids. In germline, CDR1 is SGHTA, CDR2 FQGNSA. The chain's CDR3 is CASSFRTRGRNTIYF. CDR3 nucleotides: TGTGCCAGCAGCTTTCGGACACGCGGACGAAACACCATATATTTT.

This clone occurred a few times. The chain employs TRBV5-6 and TRBJ1-1, with TRBD1 matching over 8 bases. With V trimmed by 1 base and J by 1 base, 3 bases remained unmatched. This CDR3 contains 15 residues. CDR1 and CDR2 (germline): SGHDT, YYEEEE. CDR3 bases: TGTGCCAGCAGCTTGATAGGGACAGGGAACACTGAAGCTTTCTTT. It specifies CASSLIGTGNTEAFF.

This clone appeared a few times. V and J are TRBV18 and TRBJ2-2; 12 bases line up with TRBD2. The CDR3 sequence is 19 residues long. Losses at the gene ends were 1 base for V and 4 bases for J; bases not matched to a gene: 10. Germline V gene data show CDR1 as KGHSH and CDR2 as LQKENI. The chain's CDR3 is CASSPRKGLAGPGTGELFF. The CDR3 nucleotides read TGTGCCAGCTCACCACGGAAAGGACTAGCGGGGCCGGGCACCGGGGAGCTGTTTTTT. Combining the CDR3 with reference TRBV18 and TRBJ2-2 gives the whole variable domain NAGVMQNPRHLVRRRGQEARLRCSPMKGHSHVYWYRQLPEEGLKFMVYLQKENIIDESGMPKERFSAEFPKEGPSILRIQQVVRGDSAAYFCASSPRKGLAGPGTGELFFGEGSRLTVL.

V is TRBV25-1 and J is TRBJ2-7; possible D gene TRBD1, 7 bases. The CDR3 runs 12 residues. The V end lost 8 bases, the J end lost 8 bases, and 16 bases lay between the germline ends. Per the germline V gene, CDR1 is MGHDK and CDR2 is SYGVNS. In nucleotides, the CDR3 is TGTGCCAGCTCTAGGCAGGGGGGAAAGCAGTACTTC. The encoded protein is CASSRQGGKQYF.

The rearrangement links TRBV4-3 to TRBJ2-1; 15 bases fit TRBD2. The CDR3 extends over 15 amino acids. Trimming removed 4 bases from V and 9 bases from J; junction bases left unmatched: 4. CDR1 is LGHNA and CDR2 is YSLEER in the germline V gene. Here the CDR3 reads CASSRTSGGAGEQFF. Here the CDR3 DNA reads TGCGCCAGCAGCCGGACTAGCGGGGGGGCGGGTGAGCAGTTCTTC.

The chain uses TRBV5-1 and TRBJ1-2, with 8 nucleotides matching TRBD1. Germline V CDR1 and CDR2: SGHRS, YFSETQ. The CDR3 runs to 14 residues. Trimming took 0 bases from V and 4 from J; bases not matched to a gene: 2. CDR3 bases: TGCGCCAGCAGCTTGGGGGACAGGAGCTATGGCTACACCTTC. It specifies CASSLGDRSYGYTF.

The genes are TRBV5-1 and TRBJ2-7, with TRBD1 matching over 7 bases. J was trimmed by 6 bases and V by 4 bases; bases with no gene match: 4. CDR1 and CDR2 from the germline V gene are SGHRS and YFSETQ. This CDR3 has 12 amino acids. CDR3 sequence reads: CASSTTGFEQYF. CDR3 nucleotides: TGCGCCAGCAGCACGACAGGGTTCGAGCAGTACTTC.

The V call is TRBV19, the J call TRBJ1-5, with D maybe TRBD1 (6 bases). The CDR3 is 15 amino acids. Germline V gene data show CDR1 as LNHDA and CDR2 as SQIVND (reference sequence). V lost 3 bases and J lost 7, with 16 bases in between. The CDR3 sequence: CASSIERGTRQPQHF. The CDR3 bases are TGTGCCAGTAGTATTGAAAGGGGGACGAGGCAGCCCCAGCATTTT.

The V call is TRBV2, the J call TRBJ1-3; no clear D gene. Germline loops: CDR1 SNHLY, CDR2 FYNNEI. The CDR3 is made up of 13 amino acids. Trimming cost V 4 bases and J 7 bases, with 11 bases left between them. The CDR3 loop is CASSAPERNTIYF. The CDR3 region has the DNA TGTGCCAGCAGTGCGCCGGAGAGGAACACCATATATTTT.

This chain links TRBV10-3 with TRBJ2-5; TRBD1 aligns across 9 bases. Judging by the DNA end, TRBJ2-7 fits better; the J call may be wrong. This CDR3 is built from 16 residues. Germline values: CDR1 ENHRY, CDR2 SYGVKD. The CDR3 is CAIWSPGRTGAYEQYF. The CDR3 DNA is TGTGCCATCTGGTCACCCGGAAGGACAGGGGCATACGAGCAGTACTTC.

This clone has a handful of counts. CDR3 amino acids: CASSQDRWTASYEQYF. In DNA, the CDR3 is TGCGCCAGCAGCCAAGATCGGTGGACAGCATCCTACGAGCAGTACTTC. V and J are TRBV4-3 and TRBJ2-7, with a weak D call TRBD1 (6 bases). CDR1 and CDR2 (germline): LGHNA, YSLEER. The V gene lost 0 bases and the J gene lost 1 base, with 13 bases spanning the gap. The CDR3 totals 16 residues.

This sequence joins TRBV5-4 and TRBJ2-3; perhaps TRBD2 as D (6 bases). This CDR3 is built from 14 residues. Looked up from germline, CDR1 is SGHNT and CDR2 is YYREEE (reference sequence). V was trimmed by 0 bases and J by 2 bases, leaving 7 bases between them. Here the CDR3 DNA reads TGTGCCAGCAGCTTGGGGGGGGACACAGATACGCAGTATTTT. Amino acid sequence: CASSLGGDTDTQYF.

This clone came up a few times. This chain joins TRBV9 and TRBJ2-1, with 9 positions matching TRBD2. The germline V gene encodes CDR1 SGDLS and CDR2 YYNGEE. This CDR3 contains 16 residues. Unmatched junction bases numbered 5, after V lost 0 bases and J lost 4 bases. The CDR3 loop reads CASSVGGLAHYNEQFF. In nucleotides, the CDR3 is TGTGCCAGCAGCGTAGGCGGACTAGCGCATTACAATGAGCAGTTCTTC.

The rearrangement joins TRBV15 to TRBJ1-5; 9 positions agree with TRBD1. In germline, CDR1 is LNHNV, CDR2 YYDKDF (reference sequence). Germline trimming cut 3 bases from V and 8 bases from J; bases unmatched to any gene: 8. This CDR3 comprises 15 residues. CDR3 sequence: CATSRAPGQGKPQHF. The CDR3 bases are TGTGCCACCAGCAGGGCCCCGGGACAGGGAAAGCCCCAGCATTTT. The variable domain in full, completed from reference TRBV15 and TRBJ1-5, reads DAMVIQNPRYQVTQFGKPVTLSCSQTLNHNVMYWYQQKSSQAPKLLFHYYDKDFNNEADTPDNFQSRRPNTSFCFLDIRSPGLGDTAMYLCATSRAPGQGKPQHFGDGTRLSIL.

The rearrangement joins TRBV28 to TRBJ1-2, with 7 bases aligning to TRBD1. Germline V lookup: CDR1 MDHEN, CDR2 SYDVKM. After removal of 1 base from V and 4 bases from J, the junction contained 3 bases not matched to a gene. This CDR3 is built from 14 residues. The CDR3, as DNA: TGTGCCAGCAGTTTATCGACAGGGAGCTATGGCTACACCTTC. Translating it yields CASSLSTGSYGYTF.

The chain is built from TRBV25-1 and TRBJ2-7; maybe TRBD2 (6 bases). Germline-derived CDR1 and CDR2 are MGHDK and SYGVNS. Trimming took off 2 bases at V and 4 bases at J, with 15 bases between the two ends. The CDR3 spans 15 residues. The CDR3 protein is CASSELGGLNYEQYF. The CDR3 nucleotides read TGTGCCAGCAGTGAACTGGGAGGTCTTAATTACGAGCAGTACTTC.